This entry is about one T cell receptor (beta chain). The sample belongs to a study of blood T cell repertoires in COVID-19. As for the study in general: COVID-19 samples collected from the United States, Italy and Spain covered acute and convalescent phases. T cells, B-cell-depleted T cells, or PBMCs supplied cDNA or gDNA.

TCRdb's table, derived via immunoSEQ multiplex PCR, lists solely in-frame clones and lacks some. Of roughly 130,000 clones listed, 80% are singletons. V shed 0 bases and J shed 9 bases, with 6 bases lying between them. CDR3 size: 13 residues. Germline assignment: CDR1 MGHRA and CDR2 YSYEKL. Sequenced sample: peripheral blood. This receptor was identified in an older man with acute or convalescent COVID-19. V is TRBV4-1 and J is TRBJ1-6; D gene ambiguous. CDR3 in amino acids: CASSQDWSSPLHF. The CDR3 DNA reads as TGCGCCAGCAGCCAAGATTGGAGTTCACCCCTCCACTTT.